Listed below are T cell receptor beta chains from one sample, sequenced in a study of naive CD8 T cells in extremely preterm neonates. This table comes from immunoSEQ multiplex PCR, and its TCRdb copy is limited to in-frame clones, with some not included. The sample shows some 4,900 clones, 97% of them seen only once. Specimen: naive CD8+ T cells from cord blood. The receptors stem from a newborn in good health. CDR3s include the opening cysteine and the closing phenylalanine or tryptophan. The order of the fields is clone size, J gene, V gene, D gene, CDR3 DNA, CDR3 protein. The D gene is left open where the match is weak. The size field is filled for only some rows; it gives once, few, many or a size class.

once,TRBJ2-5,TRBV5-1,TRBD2,TGCGCCAGCAGCTTGGGACTAGCGGGGGTTCAAGAGACCCAGTACTTC,CASSLGLAGVQETQYF
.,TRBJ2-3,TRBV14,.,TGTGCCAGCAGCCAAGACTATAATAGCCGCACAGATACGCAGTATTTT,CASSQDYNSRTDTQYF
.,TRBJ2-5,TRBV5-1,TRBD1,TGCGCCAGCAGCTTGTCAGGGGGAGAGACCCAGTACTTC,CASSLSGGETQYF
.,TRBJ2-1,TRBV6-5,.,TGTGCCAGCAGTTACTCGGGCGTAAACGAGCAGTTCTTC,CASSYSGVNEQFF
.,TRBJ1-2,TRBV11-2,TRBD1,TGTGCCAGCAGCTTAGGGGGGACAGGCATTTACTATGGCTACACCTTC,CASSLGGTGIYYGYTF
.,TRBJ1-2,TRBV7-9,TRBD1,TGTGCCAGCAGCTTAAGGGGGCATGGCTACACCTTC,CASSLRGHGYTF
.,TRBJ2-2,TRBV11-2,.,TGTGCCAGCAGCTTCCCAGCGAGCCCGAACACCGGGGAGCTGTTTTTT,CASSFPASPNTGELFF
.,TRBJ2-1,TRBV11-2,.,TGTGCCAGCACCCCGGGACATACCTACAATGAGCAGTTCTTC,CASTPGHTYNEQFF
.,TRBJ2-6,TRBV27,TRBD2,TGTGCCAGCAGTTTAGGGAGGGGTGGGGCCAACGTCCTGACTTTC,CASSLGRGGANVLTF
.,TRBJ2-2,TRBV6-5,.,TGTGCCAGCAGTTACTCCTCCCCCTCGTACACCGGGGAGCTGTTTTTT,CASSYSSPSYTGELFF
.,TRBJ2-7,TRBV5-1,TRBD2,TGCGCCAGCAGCCTTAGCGGGGGGGTTTCCTACGAGCAGTACTTC,CASSLSGGVSYEQYF
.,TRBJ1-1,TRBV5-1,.,TGCGCCAGCAGCTTCGGGGGGGAAGCTTTCTTT,CASSFGGEAFF
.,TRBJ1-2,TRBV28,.,TGTGCCAGCAGTTTCCTACTGACGGGTAGCTATGGCTACACCTTC,CASSFLLTGSYGYTF
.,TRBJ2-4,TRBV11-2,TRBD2,TGTGCCAGCAGCTGGGTAGCGGGGGGTCGGGACATTCAGTACTTC,CASSWVAGGRDIQYF
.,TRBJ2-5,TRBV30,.,TGTGCCTGGAGTGGAAGGGAGGAGACCCAGTACTTC,CAWSGREETQYF
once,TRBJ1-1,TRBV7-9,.,TGTGCCAGCAGCCATCCGGGGGAGAACACTGAAGCTTTCTTT,CASSHPGENTEAFF
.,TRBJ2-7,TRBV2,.,TGTGCCAGCAGTGAACGACAGACTGACTACGAGCAGTACTTC,CASSERQTDYEQYF
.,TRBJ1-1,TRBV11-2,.,TGTGCCAGCAGCTTAGCAGGGGACGGGACTGAAGCTTTCTTT,CASSLAGDGTEAFF
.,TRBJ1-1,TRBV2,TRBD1,TGTGCCAGCAGGGACAGGGGTCGTACTGAAGCTTTCTTT,CASRDRGRTEAFF
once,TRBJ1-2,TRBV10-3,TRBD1,TGTGCCATCAGTGAGTCTCAGGACAGGGGGTGGAATGGCTACACCTTC,CAISESQDRGWNGYTF
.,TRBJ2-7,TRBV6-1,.,TGTGCCAGCGGAGACAGCACCTACGAGCAGTACTTC,CASGDSTYEQYF
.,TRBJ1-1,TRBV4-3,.,TGCGCCAGCAGCCAAGATCTCGTAGCGATGAACACTGAAGCTTTCTTT,CASSQDLVAMNTEAFF
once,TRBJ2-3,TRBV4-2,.,TGTGCCAGCAGCTCCCGGACAGATAGCACAGATACGCAGTATTTT,CASSSRTDSTDTQYF
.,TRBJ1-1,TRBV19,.,TGTGCCAGTAATCCAGGTACCACTGAAGCTTTCTTT,CASNPGTTEAFF
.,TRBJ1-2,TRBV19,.,TGTGCCAGTAGTATGACAGGCTATGGCTACACCTTC,CASSMTGYGYTF
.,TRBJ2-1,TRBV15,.,TGTGCCACCAGTGTGTCGGGGGACTCCTACAATGAGCAGTTCTTC,CATSVSGDSYNEQFF
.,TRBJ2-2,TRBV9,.,TGTGCCAGCAGCTCTAGCTGGAACACCGGGGAGCTGTTTTTT,CASSSSWNTGELFF
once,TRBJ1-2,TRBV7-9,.,TGTGCCAGCAGCTTAAACAGTCCTAACTATGGCTACACCTTC,CASSLNSPNYGYTF
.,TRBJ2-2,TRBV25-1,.,TGTGCCAGCAGTGAGGTTTTACAGATAAACACCGGGGAGCTGTTTTTT,CASSEVLQINTGELFF
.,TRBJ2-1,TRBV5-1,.,TGCGCCACCCGGACGGGGTGGAGCAATGAGCAGTTCTTC,CATRTGWSNEQFF
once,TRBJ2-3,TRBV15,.,TGTGCCACCAGCAGAGGGCTAGAGGTAGATACGCAGTATTTT,CATSRGLEVDTQYF
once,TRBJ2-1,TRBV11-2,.,TGTGCCAGCAGCTTAGACCCCATGAGCTCCTACAATGAGCAGTTCTTC,CASSLDPMSSYNEQFF
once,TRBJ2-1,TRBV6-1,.,TGTGCCAGCAGTGTCGAATCGGGGGACGAGCAGTTCTTC,CASSVESGDEQFF
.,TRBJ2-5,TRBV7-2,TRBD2,TGTGCCAGCAGCCGCATAACTAGCGGGGGGGAAGAAGAGACCCAGTACTTC,CASSRITSGGEEETQYF
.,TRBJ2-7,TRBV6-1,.,TGTGCCAGCAGTGAATCCCGTTTCTACGAGCAGTACTTC,CASSESRFYEQYF
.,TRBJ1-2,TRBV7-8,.,TGTGCCAGCAGCCCCGTGGGCGGAGGGTATGGCTACACCTTC,CASSPVGGGYGYTF
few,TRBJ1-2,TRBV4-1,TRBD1,TGCGCCAGCAGCCAAGAGGGGACAGGGTATGGCTACACCTTC,CASSQEGTGYGYTF
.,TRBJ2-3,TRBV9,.,TGTGCCAGCAGCGTAGTAACAGATACGCAGTATTTT,CASSVVTDTQYF
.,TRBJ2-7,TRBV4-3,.,TGCGCCAGCAGCCAAGGAGCAGGGGCTTCCTACGAGCAGTACTTC,CASSQGAGASYEQYF
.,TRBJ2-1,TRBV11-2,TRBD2,TGTGCCAGCAGCCTGACTAGCGGGGGCTACAATGAGCAGTTCTTC,CASSLTSGGYNEQFF
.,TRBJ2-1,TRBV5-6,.,TGTGCCAGCAGCTTTGGAAGGGGAAACAATGAGCAGTTCTTC,CASSFGRGNNEQFF
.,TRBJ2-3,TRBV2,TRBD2,TGTGCCAGCAGTGACTCCGGGAGGGAGTATTTT,CASSDSGREYF
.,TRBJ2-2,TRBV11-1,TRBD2,TGTGCCAGCAGCTTAGTGAACGGGGGGGCCGGGGAGCTGTTTTTT,CASSLVNGGAGELFF
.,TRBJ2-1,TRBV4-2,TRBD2,TGTGCCAGCAGCCAAGCACTAGCGGGGGGCAATGAGCAGTTCTTC,CASSQALAGGNEQFF
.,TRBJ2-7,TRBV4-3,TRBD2,TGCGCCAGCAGCCAAGAAATTCAACTAGCGGGATCCTACGAGCAGTACTTC,CASSQEIQLAGSYEQYF
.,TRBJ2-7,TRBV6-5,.,TGTGCCAGCAGTTACTCGGAGGGGGCTGGTTACGAGCAGTACTTC,CASSYSEGAGYEQYF
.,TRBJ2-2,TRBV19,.,TGTGCCAGTTACCACGGGGTTGAGACCGGGGAGCTGTTTTTT,CASYHGVETGELFF
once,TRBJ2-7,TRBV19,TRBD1,TGTGCCAGTAGTATAACCGACAGGGACTACGAGCAGTACTTC,CASSITDRDYEQYF
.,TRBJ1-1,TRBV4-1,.,TGCGCCAGCAGCCATGGGGACTTCAACACTGAAGCTTTCTTT,CASSHGDFNTEAFF
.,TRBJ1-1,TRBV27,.,TGTGCCAGCAGTTCGGGGGGGACTGAAGCTTTCTTT,CASSSGGTEAFF
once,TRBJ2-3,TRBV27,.,TGTGCCAGCAGTTTAGTGAGTTCAGGGGGCACAGATACGCAGTATTTT,CASSLVSSGGTDTQYF
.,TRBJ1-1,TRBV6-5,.,TGTGCCAGCAGTTACTCTCCTCGGGGAGGTAACACTGAAGCTTTCTTT,CASSYSPRGGNTEAFF
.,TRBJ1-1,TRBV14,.,TGTGCCAGCCGATCATGGGCGAACACTGAAGCTTTCTTT,CASRSWANTEAFF
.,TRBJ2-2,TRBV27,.,TGTGCCAGCAGTTTACGCACCGGGGAGCTGTTTTTT,CASSLRTGELFF